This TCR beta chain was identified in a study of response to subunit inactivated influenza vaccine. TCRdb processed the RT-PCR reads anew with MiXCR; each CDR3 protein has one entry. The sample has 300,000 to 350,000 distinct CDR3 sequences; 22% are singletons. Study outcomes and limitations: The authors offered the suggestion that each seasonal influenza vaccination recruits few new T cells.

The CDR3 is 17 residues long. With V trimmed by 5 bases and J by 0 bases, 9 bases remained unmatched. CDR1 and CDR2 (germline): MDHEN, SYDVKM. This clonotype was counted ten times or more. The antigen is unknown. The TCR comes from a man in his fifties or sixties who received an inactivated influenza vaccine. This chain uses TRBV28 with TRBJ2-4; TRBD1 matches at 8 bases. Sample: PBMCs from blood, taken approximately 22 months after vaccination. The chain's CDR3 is CASSRDGTGLAKNIQYF. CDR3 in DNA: TGTGCCAGCAGTCGAGATGGGACAGGCCTAGCCAAAAACATTCAGTACTTC.